This TCR beta chain was observed in a study of T cells in Graves' hyperthyroidism and ophthalmopathy. Findings of the study overall: The model foresaw ophthalmopathy a median about 6.1 months prior to onset.

V gave up 10 bases and J gave up 0 bases, with 13 bases separating them. This CDR3 region has 14 residues. Germline-derived CDR1 and CDR2 are MNHEY and SMNVEV (reference sequence). This clonotype showed up many times. Its antigen is as yet unknown. The source material, RNA transcripts, was used to amplify TCR beta CDR3 regions. Using the HTBI primer set, a first-round RT-PCR was run on the TCR CDR3. TCRdb called the multiplex PCR reads again in MiXCR, with one record for every CDR3 protein. This sample has under 300,000 distinct CDR3 sequences, with more than 12% found just once. This receptor was identified in a middle-aged woman with Graves' hyperthyroidism that later progressed to Graves' ophthalmopathy. The specimen sequenced was blood. The chain is built from TRBV27 and TRBJ2-1, with D perhaps given as TRBD1 or TRBD2 (5 bases each). The CDR3 DNA is TGTGCCACCGGGGACCTAAGCTCCTACAATGAGCAGTTCTTC. Translating it yields CATGDLSSYNEQFF.